This TCR beta chain was captured in a study of CD4 T cells in relation to SARS-CoV-2 and coronaviruses. Overall study context: PBMCs were cultured with antigen for roughly nine days before TCR beta sequencing.

A single count supports this clone. What it binds is not known. TCRdb keeps only in-frame clones here, not all; method: immunoSEQ multiplex PCR. The sample holds around 20,000 clones, roughly 77% seen once. V lost 8 bases and J lost 2; bases outside the gene matches: 6. This CDR3 region has 15 residues. Germline V gives CDR1 ENHRY, CDR2 SYGVKD. Unexposed donor CD4+ T cells date from about 2011-2018, before the COVID-19 pandemic. Isolation of CD4+ T cells took place after around 11 days in culture. Unexposed-donor CD4+ T cells were probed with SARS-CoV-2 S/N and four cold-coronavirus spikes, cells permitting.

The J gene is TRBJ2-3, the V gene TRBV10-3, with 11 bases identical to TRBD1. This receptor was taken from a human donor in good health. Input material: CD4+ T cells from PBMCs, cultured in vitro. The CDR3 spells CAIAPGQGATDTQYF. DNA for the CDR3: TGTGCCATCGCGCCAGGACAGGGGGCCACAGATACGCAGTATTTT.